This T cell receptor (beta chain) was retrieved from a study of T cells in Graves' hyperthyroidism and ophthalmopathy (dated by TCRdb to about 2019). General notes on the study: Peripheral blood samples were taken at initial diagnosis, before any treatment was given. TCR V-J signatures able to tell the groups apart were searched for in a discovery cohort of 90 to 100 patients, of whom approximately 40 had Graves' ophthalmopathy and about 55 had stable Graves' hyperthyroidism. Prospective prediction of ophthalmopathy was tested in an independent validation cohort of under 20 hyperthyroidism patients and 15 to 17 patients who later progressed to ophthalmopathy. The approximately 95 discovery patients were divided at random into training and test sets in a 7:3 ratio. In addition, the study compared T-cell repertoires in thyroid tissue and in blood from roughly six Graves' hyperthyroidism patients. After sampling, hyperthyroidism patients received methimazole starting at 30 mg daily, and ophthalmopathy patients received high-dose intravenous methylprednisolone. TCR Vbeta CDR3 sequencing of roughly 140 peripheral blood samples (more than 40 ophthalmopathy, 75 or so hyperthyroidism and some 17 progressor patients) is reported in the paper.

General findings and caveats noted by the study authors: Sample size was not statistically predetermined, and investigators were not blinded to group allocation. Most expanded thyroid clonotypes (frequency above 0.001) were also detected in blood, a finding suggesting that blood repertoires may reflect thyroid immune responses. During validation, the model predicted progression to ophthalmopathy a median of approximately six months ahead of onset, with almost 71% sensitivity and about 72% specificity. Ophthalmopathy was separated from stable hyperthyroidism by a 13 V-J signature model, with approximately 89% sensitivity and roughly 84% specificity obtained in cross-validation and 80%/75% obtained in testing.

Moderately to severely active disease, a Clinical Activity Score of at least 3, a NOSPECS grade of at least 4, and a duration under 3 months were present in ophthalmopathy patients. Patients with uncontrolled infections, other autoimmune diseases, pregnancy or lactation were excluded. Clinical symptoms, serum thyroxine and TRAb, thyroid ultrasound, and orbital computed tomography formed the basis for the diagnoses. Ficoll-Paque density gradient centrifugation was used to isolate PBMCs from around 10 ml of fresh peripheral blood. Total RNA was extracted with Trizol reagent, and quality was checked on an Agilent 2100 Bioanalyzer. This clonotype was counted at least ten times. Its recognized antigen is unknown. No much larger clone exists at a distance of one base, and base qualities are not known. According to the germline V gene (reference sequence), CDR1 reads LNHNV and CDR2 reads YYDKDF. V and J are truncated by 1 base and 4 bases respectively, leaving an intervening sequence of 10 bases. Including cysteine and phenylalanine, the CDR3 has 14 amino acids. CDR3 DNA only is kept here, 42 bases in frame from base 1.

TCR beta CDR3 regions were amplified from RNA transcripts. The first round of RT-PCR for the TCR CDR3 was performed with the HTBI primer set and the Qiagen OneStep RT-PCR kit. Libraries were constructed in a second round of multiplex PCR, after which size selection and purification were performed. Sequencing of the libraries was done on an Illumina HiSeq2000 using paired-end 100 bp reads. As for the original processing: SOAPnuke was used to process the raw data, removing reads that contained adapters or uncalled bases, had a mean Phred below 15, or lacked an exact match to the constant primer or identifier. COPE v1.2.5 was used to merge high-quality paired reads, and clonotypes were defined as unique nucleotide sequences. MiTCR v1.1 was used to align the clonotypes against IMGT TRBV, TRBD and TRBJ reference segments. The analysis was restricted to V-J combinations with a frequency above 0.0001, which together covered roughly 99% of the repertoires. The TCS score was defined as the ratio of F50 (clonal expansion) to E x V (chaos), calculated using BLOSUM62-based TCRdist between CDR3 peptides within each V-J. Welch's t-statistics and random forest reduced around 550 V-J features to 13, which were used in a naive Bayes classifier (R e1071). The raw public data were reprocessed by TCRdb itself: fastp quality trimming at Q25, MiXCR clonotype calling, in-frame beta chains only. CDR3 protein sequences are deduplicated, and each keeps its most common genes and DNA. Clone size and V and J calls follow TCRdb, not the original study. This sample has fewer than 550,000 distinct CDR3 sequences in its table, and roughly a quarter of those were observed once. The leading ten clones occupy 11% of the sample.

What was sequenced was blood. The TCR originated in a woman aged 25-40 years with Graves' ophthalmopathy. In this chain, TRBV15 is recombined with TRBJ1-1; the D gene assignment is ambiguous. CDR3 loop: CATSRGGIGTEAFF. The DNA is TGTGCCACCAGCAGAGGGGGAATCGGCACTGAAGCTTTCTTT.